This entry concerns a single TCR beta chain. Its antigen remains unidentified. This CDR3 is 13 amino acids long. Germline V gene sequence: CDR1 SGHTS, CDR2 YDEGEE. V trimming: 4 bases; J trimming: 1 base; junction bases outside the gene matches: 1. The sample comes from a study of glioma-infiltrating T cells after dendritic cell vaccination. Study at large: Patients received three intradermal dendritic cell vaccine injections at biweekly intervals. Study-wide findings and caveats: No direct clonality-survival link was found; a diverse polyclonal response may matter.

Input was 1.5 to 2.5 ug genomic DNA, or all available if less. The PCR used 60 V beta and 13 J beta primers. Using immunoSEQ multiplex PCR, the repertoire was profiled, and TCRdb retains in-frame clones only, with some absent. This sample yields about 95,000 clones, of which roughly 84% are seen a single time; less than 3% belongs to the top ten. Sequences were derived from blood, sampled before dendritic cell vaccination. This TCR came from a human donor with glioblastoma. The V gene is TRBV5-8, the J gene TRBJ2-7, with 8 bases that match TRBD1. CDR3 nucleotide sequence: TGTGCCAGCAGCCGGACAGGGTCCTACGAGCAGTACTTC. It translates to CASSRTGSYEQYF.